Each of the 19 T cell receptor beta chains below was sequenced from the same sample in a study of early T cells in non-severe SARS-CoV-2 infection. In TCRdb, the 5' RACE reads were re-called with MiXCR into one record per CDR3 protein. The sample records 69,000 or so distinct CDR3 sequences, approximately 4.5% being singletons. Sequencing used whole blood, obtained at baseline. The receptor set was obtained from an adult who was a healthcare worker with PCR-confirmed SARS-CoV-2 infection or an uninfected control (not recorded which). The donor label of this sample is uncertain.

This clonotype was counted a few times. V and J are TRBV12-3 or TRBV12-4 and TRBJ2-2; 8 bases are a match to TRBD1. V trimming: 3 bases; J trimming: 3 bases; junction bases outside the gene matches: 12. The length of the CDR3 is 18 residues. The CDR3 loop is CASSLARRYRGDTGELFF. CDR3 nucleotides: TGTGCCAGCAGTTTGGCCCGGCGATACAGGGGGGACACCGGGGAGCTGTTTTTT.

This clonotype was found a few times. This rearrangement joins TRBV19 to TRBJ2-7, with D maybe TRBD1 (6 bases). The CDR3 consists of 15 residues. The germline V gene has CDR1 LNHDA and CDR2 SQIVND (reference sequence). The germline V and J ends were trimmed by 3 bases and 2 bases, with 14 bases remaining between them. Written as DNA, the CDR3 is TGTGCCAGTAGTATTATGGCGACAGGCACCTACGAGCAGTACTTC. Translated: CASSIMATGTYEQYF.

This clonotype was observed at least ten times. In nucleotides, the CDR3 is TGTGCCAGCAGCTACGGGACAGGCATACTAGGGGCCAACGTCCTGACTTTC. This sequence encodes CASSYGTGILGANVLTF. The chain couples TRBV5-4 to TRBJ2-6, with 8 bases fitting TRBD1. The CDR3 is made up of 17 amino acids. CDR1 and CDR2 from the germline V gene are SGHNT and YYREEE (reference sequence). The V and J ends lost 3 bases and 4 bases, in that order; junction bases with no gene match: 9.

CDR3: CSVEETSGTGTQYF. The CDR3 DNA reads TGCAGCGTTGAAGAGACTAGCGGAACAGGGACCCAGTACTTC. The rearrangement uses TRBV29-1 and TRBJ2-5, with 9 bases aligning to TRBD2. This CDR3 contains 14 residues. Germline CDR1 is SQVTM and CDR2 is ANQGSEA. With 0 bases clipped from V and 7 bases from J, the junction kept 6 bases outside the gene matches.

This clonotype occurred a few times. The genes are TRBV28 and TRBJ1-2; no reliable D call. V shed 5 bases and J shed 3 bases, with 13 bases lying between them. Germline V CDR1 and CDR2: MDHEN, SYDVKM. This CDR3 is 14 amino acids long. The CDR3 coding sequence is TGTGCCAGCAGTGGTAGGAAAGGGTACTATGGCTACACCTTC. Amino acid sequence: CASSGRKGYYGYTF.

This clonotype was seen ten or more times. The chain uses TRBV27 and TRBJ2-7; unclear D gene. Germline loops: CDR1 MNHEY, CDR2 SMNVEV (reference sequence). The V and J ends lost 7 bases and 3 bases respectively, with 10 bases between them. CDR3 length: 12 amino acids. The CDR3 sequence: CASTGRSYEQYF. The CDR3 nucleotides are TGTGCCAGCACTGGACGGAGCTACGAGCAGTACTTC.

The table lists this clonotype with many counts. This chain connects TRBV20-1 to TRBJ1-5; D perhaps matches TRBD1 (6 bases). The V and J ends lost 3 bases and 2 bases respectively, with 14 bases between them. This CDR3 is built from 15 residues. The germline V gene encodes CDR1 DFQATT and CDR2 SNEGSKA (reference sequence). CDR3 sequence reads: CSASENRAGNQPQHF. The CDR3 DNA reads as TGCAGTGCTAGCGAGAACAGGGCTGGCAATCAGCCCCAGCATTTT.

This clonotype was observed a few times. J is TRBJ1-2 and V is TRBV4-3, with no clear D. Trimming took 3 bases from V and 0 from J, leaving 11 bases between them. The germline gives CDR1 LGHNA, CDR2 YSLEER. The CDR3 consists of 15 residues. CDR3 nucleotide sequence: TGCGCCAGCAGCCACCAATACCCCACTAACTATGGCTACACCTTC. Amino acid sequence: CASSHQYPTNYGYTF.

The rearrangement links TRBV6-1 to TRBJ1-6; TRBD1 might be the D (5 bases). The CDR3 is made up of 14 amino acids. The V end lost 4 bases, the J end lost 10 bases, and 14 bases lay between the germline ends. In germline, CDR1 is MNHNS, CDR2 SASEGT. CDR3 DNA: TGTGCCAGCAGTGCATCGGGGCTACGCTCACCCCTCCACTTT. Protein sequence: CASSASGLRSPLHF.

A few counts support this clonotype. The V call is TRBV21-1, the J call TRBJ2-5; the D call of TRBD1 is as the table states it, not checked on the DNA. TRBV21-1 is a pseudogene locus. This CDR3 is built from 16 residues. CDR3: CASTFGTAFYQETQYF. The CDR3 nucleotides are TGTGCCAGCACCTTTGGGACAGCCTTTTACCAAGAGACCCAGTACTTC.

There are many counts of this clonotype. This chain uses TRBV7-8 with TRBJ1-5; tentatively, D is TRBD1 (5 bases). The V and J ends lost 5 bases and 0 bases respectively, with 11 bases between them. The germline V gene encodes CDR1 SGHVS and CDR2 FQNEAQ. This CDR3 has 15 amino acids. The CDR3 bases are TGTGCCAGCAGCCCGGGGCTATATAGCAATCAGCCCCAGCATTTT. It is translated as CASSPGLYSNQPQHF. Full variable domain (remainder filled in from reference TRBV7-8 and TRBJ1-5): GAGVSQSPRYKVAKRGQDVALRCDPISGHVSLFWYQQALGQGPEFLTYFQNEAQLDKSGLPSDRFFAERPEGSVSTLKIQRTQQEDSAVYLCASSPGLYSNQPQHFGDGTRLSIL.

The V call is TRBV7-9, the J call TRBJ2-3; D might be TRBD2 (6 bases). With 5 bases removed from V and 4 bases from J, the gap between germline ends came to 19 bases. The CDR3 is 16 residues long. CDR1 and CDR2 from the germline V gene are SEHNR and FQNEAQ (reference sequence). The CDR3 reads CASSTYSGGAADTQYF. DNA for the CDR3: TGTGCCAGCAGCACATATTCCGGAGGGGCCGCAGATACGCAGTATTTT.

The rearrangement uses TRBV7-9 and TRBJ2-7, with D possibly TRBD1 on 5 matching bases. Germline-derived CDR1 and CDR2 are SEHNR and FQNEAQ (reference sequence). The CDR3 loop spans 12 amino acids. Trimming removed 4 bases at V and 6 bases at J, with 10 bases between. The CDR3 coding sequence is TGTGCCAGCAGCTCCTCTAGGGGCGAGCAGTACTTC. Translation: CASSSSRGEQYF.

Many counts were recorded for this clonotype. The chain carries TRBV5-6 and TRBJ2-1; D ambiguous. Deletions cut 3 bases from V and 6 bases from J, with 19 bases between. The germline V gene encodes CDR1 SGHDT and CDR2 YYEEEE. CDR3 length equals 16 residues. CDR3 loop: CASSSQATLALNEQFF. Written as DNA, the CDR3 is TGTGCCAGCAGCTCTCAGGCTACCTTGGCCCTCAATGAGCAGTTCTTC.

Sample share makes this clonotype medium-sized (0.01 to 0.1%). This chain joins TRBV20-1 and TRBJ2-7; possible D gene TRBD2, 5 bases. This CDR3 is 12 amino acids long. Germline CDR1 and CDR2: DFQATT and SNEGSKA (reference sequence). V was clipped by 6 bases and J by 6 bases, with 15 bases between them. The CDR3 nucleotides are TGCAGTGCCCACCCGGCGGCGGGCGAGCAGTACTTC. Residues: CSAHPAAGEQYF.

In nucleotides, the CDR3 is TGTGCCAGCACAGACAGGGCCGGTTCTAGCTACGAGCAGTACTTC. It specifies CASTDRAGSSYEQYF. This chain uses TRBV6-2 or TRBV6-3 with TRBJ2-7; TRBD1 aligns across 7 bases. The CDR3 is 15 residues long. Losses at the gene ends were 7 bases for V and 3 bases for J; bases not matched to a gene: 12. In germline, CDR1 is MNHEY, CDR2 SVGEGT.

This clonotype was seen many times. J is TRBJ1-2 and V is TRBV16; D remains unclear. The CDR3 consists of 11 residues. Germline loops: CDR1 KGHSY, CDR2 FQNENV. The V and J ends lost 8 bases and 9 bases respectively, with 13 bases between them. CDR3 region: CASGRQNSYTF. The CDR3, as DNA: TGTGCCAGCGGCCGACAAAATAGCTACACCTTC. The full variable domain, its missing parts supplied by reference TRBV16 and TRBJ1-2, is GEEVAQTPKHLVRGEGQKAKLYCAPIKGHSYVFWYQQVLKNEFKFLISFQNENVFDETGMPKERFSAKCLPNSPCSLEIQATKLEDSAVYFCASGRQNSYTFGSGTRLTVV.

Here the CDR3 DNA reads TGTGCCAGCAGCTTAGCTTATTTGCGGAACTACAATGAGCAGTTCTTC. Translating it yields CASSLAYLRNYNEQFF. The chain couples TRBV7-9 to TRBJ2-1; D unclear. CDR1 is SEHNR and CDR2 is FQNEAQ in the germline V gene (reference sequence). Trimming took 0 bases from V and 3 from J, leaving 12 bases between them. The CDR3 covers 16 residues.

This clonotype was counted many times. The chain recombines TRBV5-5 with TRBJ2-7, with D perhaps matching TRBD2 (5 bases). Trimming pared 0 bases from V and 6 bases from J, leaving 10 bases between. The length of the CDR3 is 13 residues. From germline, CDR1 is SGHKS and CDR2 YYEKEE (reference sequence). CDR3 DNA: TGTGCCAGCAGCTTGGGTCTACTAGGCGAGCAGTACTTC. Its protein is CASSLGLLGEQYF.